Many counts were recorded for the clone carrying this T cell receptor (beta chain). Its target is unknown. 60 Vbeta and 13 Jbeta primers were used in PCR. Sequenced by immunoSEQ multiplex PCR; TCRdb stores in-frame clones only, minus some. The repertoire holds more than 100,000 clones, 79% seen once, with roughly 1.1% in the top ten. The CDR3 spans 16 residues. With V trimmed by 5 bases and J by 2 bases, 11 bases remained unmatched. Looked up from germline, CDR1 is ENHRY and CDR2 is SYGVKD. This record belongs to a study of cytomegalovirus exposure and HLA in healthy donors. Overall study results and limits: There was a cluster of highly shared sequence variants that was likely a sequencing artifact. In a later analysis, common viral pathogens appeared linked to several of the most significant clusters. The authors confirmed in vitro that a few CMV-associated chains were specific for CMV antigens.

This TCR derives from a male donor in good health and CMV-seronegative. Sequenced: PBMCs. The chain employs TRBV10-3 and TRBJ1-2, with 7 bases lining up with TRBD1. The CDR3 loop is CAISQLRDRGNYGYTF. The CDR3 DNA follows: TGTGCCATCAGTCAACTCCGGGACAGAGGCAACTATGGCTACACCTTC.